Each of the 4 T cell receptor beta chains below was sequenced from the same sample in a study of CD8+ T cells in alopecia areata. The sequencing template was cDNA reverse transcribed from extracted RNA. TCRdb keeps only in-frame clones here, not all; method: immunoSEQ multiplex PCR. In the table there are approximately 150,000 clones, 58% of which are singletons. Documented treatment: oral pan-JAK inhibitor, 5-10 mg twice daily. Source: CD4+ T cells sorted from blood, taken between weeks 55 and 65, from a patient treated with tofacitinib. These receptors originate from a human donor with alopecia areata.

This clone was detected many times. The chain joins TRBV23-1 to TRBJ1-5, with 7 bases identical to TRBD1. TRBV23-1 is an ORF; its function is uncertain. The CDR3 is 17 residues long. J lost 5 bases, V lost 3 bases, and 13 bases had no gene match. The CDR3 DNA reads TGCGCCAGCAGTCACGGGGAAAGAGACAGGGTAGATCAGCCCCAGCATTTT. Its protein is CASSHGERDRVDQPQHF.

Written as DNA, the CDR3 is TGCGCCAGCAGCTTGGGGACCCTGACGCGTGACGATGGCTACACCTTC. Translated: CASSLGTLTRDDGYTF. V and J are TRBV5-1 and TRBJ1-2; D unresolved. This CDR3 is 16 amino acids long. Per the germline V gene, CDR1 is SGHRS and CDR2 is YFSETQ. V lost 0 bases and J 6 bases, leaving 18 bases between the germline ends.

The CDR3 spells CASRPRGNRFTDTQYF. For the CDR3, the DNA is TGTGCCAGCAGACCTCGGGGGAACCGTTTCACAGATACGCAGTATTTT. The chain couples TRBV2 to TRBJ2-3; possible D gene TRBD2, 6 bases. Trimming took 6 bases from V and 2 from J, leaving 18 bases between them. This CDR3 spans 16 amino acids. Per the germline V gene, CDR1 is SNHLY and CDR2 is FYNNEI.

The J gene is TRBJ2-1, the V gene TRBV15; D is unclear. V was cut by 1 base and J by 0 bases, with 10 bases left in between. The CDR3 runs to 16 residues. Germline CDR1 is LNHNV and CDR2 is YYDKDF (reference sequence). CDR3: CATSRGDISSYNEQFF. The CDR3 DNA is TGTGCCACCAGCAGAGGGGATATTAGCTCCTACAATGAGCAGTTCTTC. The entire variable domain, with the rest obtained from reference TRBV15 and TRBJ2-1, is as follows: DAMVIQNPRYQVTQFGKPVTLSCSQTLNHNVMYWYQQKSSQAPKLLFHYYDKDFNNEADTPDNFQSRRPNTSFCFLDIRSPGLGDTAMYLCATSRGDISSYNEQFFGPGTRLTVL.